This TCR beta chain was sequenced in a study of T cells after yellow fever vaccination. Across the study: When fractions had low cell numbers, they were prepared with SMART-Seq v4 Ultra Low Input.

In making TCR cDNA, 5'RACE template switching added a universal primer site and UMIs to it. TCRdb processed the 5' RACE reads anew with MiXCR; each CDR3 protein has one entry. The repertoire holds approximately 110,000 distinct CDR3 sequences, with 7.4% as singletons. The CDR3 extends over 16 amino acids. Germline trimming cut 2 bases from V and 7 bases from J; bases unmatched to any gene: 10. Germline CDR1 is MNHEY and CDR2 is SMNVEV (reference sequence). In its sample, this clonotype was seen many times. The chain uses TRBV27 and TRBJ1-4; 7 bases agree with TRBD1. The sequences come from CD4+ T cells sorted from PBMCs, collected roughly 10 days after the first yellow fever vaccination. This sequence originates from a man aged 18 to 35 who received the YFV17D yellow fever vaccine. The CDR3 DNA reads TGTGCCAGCAGTTTAAACCGCTGGACAGGAGGTGAAAAACTGTTTTTT. It is translated as CASSLNRWTGGEKLFF.